The 15 T cell receptor beta chains reported below all come from one sample, sequenced in a study of blood T cell repertoires in COVID-19. TCRdb's table, derived via immunoSEQ multiplex PCR, lists solely in-frame clones and lacks some. The table includes approximately 34,000 clones, over 70% detected once. Sequenced input: peripheral blood. These receptors originate from a man in his 70s with COVID-19, enrolled during active disease.

CDR3 sequence reads: CASSTPNPGQVNEQFF. CDR3 DNA sequence: TGTGCCAGTAGTACCCCAAACCCGGGACAGGTCAATGAGCAGTTCTTC. This chain uses TRBV19 with TRBJ2-1, with TRBD1 matching over 8 bases. This CDR3 spans 16 amino acids. Germline V lookup: CDR1 LNHDA, CDR2 SQIVND (reference sequence). Germline trimming cut 4 bases from V and 6 bases from J; bases unmatched to any gene: 11.

The chain joins TRBV18 to TRBJ2-1; possible D gene TRBD1, 5 bases. Trimming pared 1 base from V and 3 bases from J, leaving 10 bases between. In germline, CDR1 is KGHSH, CDR2 LQKENI. The CDR3 length is 15 residues. DNA for the CDR3: TGTGCCAGCTCACCACTGGCAGGGCGCTACAATGAGCAGTTCTTC. Its translation is CASSPLAGRYNEQFF.

V is TRBV28 and J is TRBJ1-2; 9 nucleotides align to TRBD1. The CDR3 is made up of 13 amino acids. Germline CDR1 and CDR2: MDHEN and SYDVKM. The J segment lost 4 bases and the V segment lost 7 bases, leaving 4 bases of the junction unmatched. The CDR3 DNA reads TGTGCCAGCACACGACAGGGGGTCTATGGCTACACCTTC. As protein: CASTRQGVYGYTF.

This sequence joins TRBV10-3 and TRBJ2-3; D might be TRBD2 (6 bases). Germline V lookup: CDR1 ENHRY, CDR2 SYGVKD. The CDR3 is made up of 14 amino acids. Between the trimmed V and J ends, which lost 4 bases and 3 bases, there was a span of 11 bases. The DNA of the CDR3 is TGTGCCATCAGTGCTAGCGTTGGAACAGATACGCAGTATTTT. Translation: CAISASVGTDTQYF.

This chain links TRBV28 with TRBJ1-5, with D tentatively TRBD1 (5 bases). Germline V gene data show CDR1 as MDHEN and CDR2 as SYDVKM. V lost 3 bases and J 1 base, leaving 13 bases between the germline ends. CDR3 length: 16 amino acids. CDR3 sequence (DNA): TGTGCCAGCAGTTTCCTGGGGGGATACAGCAATCAGCCCCAGCATTTT. Translation: CASSFLGGYSNQPQHF.

The V and J genes are TRBV29-1 and TRBJ2-3; TRBD2 matches at 11 bases. From germline, CDR1 is SQVTM and CDR2 ANQGSEA. This CDR3 contains 14 residues. J lost 1 base, V lost 5 bases, and 2 bases had no gene match. The CDR3 is CSVRLAGRTDTQYF. CDR3 nucleotides: TGCAGCGTTCGACTAGCGGGGCGCACAGATACGCAGTATTTT.

The chain is built from TRBV27 and TRBJ2-6, with 7 bases aligning to TRBD2. CDR1 and CDR2 (germline): MNHEY, SMNVEV (reference sequence). Trimming cost V 3 bases and J 4 bases; bases outside gene matches: 3. The CDR3 totals 15 residues. Here the CDR3 reads CASSFLAAGANVLTF. CDR3 bases: TGTGCCAGCAGTTTTCTAGCGGCAGGGGCCAACGTCCTGACTTTC.

The V and J genes are TRBV5-1 and TRBJ1-1, with D possibly matching TRBD1 (6 bases). V lost 1 base to trimming and J lost 1 base, with 8 bases between them. CDR3 length: 14 amino acids. Germline loops: CDR1 SGHRS, CDR2 YFSETQ. The CDR3 nucleotides are TGCGCCAGCAGCTTGCAGGGACAGAACACTGAAGCTTTCTTT. Amino acids: CASSLQGQNTEAFF.

The genes are TRBV6-6 and TRBJ2-3, with TRBD1 matching over 7 bases. CDR1 is MNHNY and CDR2 is SVGAGI in the germline V gene (reference sequence). The CDR3 runs 15 residues. V lost 6 bases and J lost 2; bases outside the gene matches: 8. The CDR3 reads CASSSGQIFTDTQYF. CDR3 in DNA: TGTGCCAGCAGCTCGGGACAGATCTTCACAGATACGCAGTATTTT.

This chain joins TRBV5-5 and TRBJ1-6; D ambiguous. The CDR3 has 15 residues. Germline CDR1 and CDR2: SGHKS and YYEKEE (reference sequence). Trimming cost V 0 bases and J 3 bases, with 7 bases left between them. The CDR3 nucleotides read TGTGCCAGCAGCTTGGGTCAGAACTATAATTCACCCCTCCACTTT. Translation gives CASSLGQNYNSPLHF.

The chain recombines TRBV6-2 or TRBV6-3 with TRBJ1-5, with TRBD1 matching over 8 bases. The CDR3 is 15 residues long. Per the germline V gene, CDR1 is MNHEY and CDR2 is SVGEGT. Trimming removed 2 bases from V and 3 bases from J; junction bases left unmatched: 3. CDR3 bases: TGTGCCAGCAGTTACAGGACAGGGTTCAATCAGCCCCAGCATTTT. Its translation: CASSYRTGFNQPQHF.

The V gene is TRBV19, the J gene TRBJ1-6; 7 bases fit TRBD1. CDR3 length equals 14 residues. Trimming cost V 3 bases and J 10 bases; bases outside gene matches: 6. In germline, CDR1 is LNHDA, CDR2 SQIVND (reference sequence). The CDR3 DNA is TGTGCCAGTAGTATCTACAGGGGAGAATCACCCCTCCACTTT. It encodes CASSIYRGESPLHF.

This chain links TRBV6-1 with TRBJ1-5; D is perhaps TRBD1 (5 bases). Germline lookup yields CDR1 MNHNS and CDR2 SASEGT. With 1 base removed from V and 4 bases from J, the gap between germline ends came to 11 bases. The CDR3 contains 15 residues. The CDR3 sequence: CASSEGRGTNQPQHF. The CDR3, as DNA: TGTGCCAGCAGTGAAGGACGAGGGACTAATCAGCCCCAGCATTTT.

V and J are TRBV5-1 and TRBJ1-1; 10 bases are shared with TRBD1. CDR3 length equals 15 residues. J gave up 3 bases and V 5 bases, and 7 bases lay outside the gene matches. CDR1 is SGHRS, CDR2 YFSETQ, per germline. Here the CDR3 DNA reads TGCGCCAGCAGACTTGGGACAGGGGAGGACACTGAAGCTTTCTTT. Translating gives CASRLGTGEDTEAFF.

CDR3 DNA: TGCGCCAGCAGCCAAGGGCTACAGGGACCGGGCAATCAGCCCCAGCATTTT. This encodes CASSQGLQGPGNQPQHF. The genes are TRBV4-1 and TRBJ1-5, with D tentatively TRBD1 (6 bases). Germline V gene data show CDR1 as MGHRA and CDR2 as YSYEKL. V was shortened by 1 base and J by 2 bases, with 15 bases between the two germline ends. The CDR3 loop spans 17 amino acids.